This TCR beta chain was profiled in a study of T cell changes during pregnancy in multiple sclerosis. Germline V gene data show CDR1 as SGHVS and CDR2 as FQNEAQ. The CDR3 is made up of 14 amino acids. V was pared by 1 base and J by 4 bases, with 10 bases between. TCRdb keeps only in-frame clones here, not all; method: immunoSEQ multiplex PCR. The table has around 50,000 clones, about 91% seen once; the top ten hold approximately 1.1%. Sample: peripheral blood, taken after pregnancy. This clonotype originated in a female donor in good health, enrolled as a control in a pregnancy study. The gene calls are TRBV7-8 and TRBJ1-1; a possible D gene is TRBD1 (5 bases). CDR3 loop: CASSLVGGGTEAFF. The CDR3 DNA reads TGTGCCAGCAGCTTAGTCGGGGGGGGCACTGAAGCTTTCTTT.